This section outlines one T cell receptor (beta chain) sequence together with its context. The specificity of this receptor is unknown. No clone much larger than this one lies a single base away; base qualities are absent. The CDR3 starts with the cysteine, ends with the phenylalanine, and has 12 residues. Just the 36-base CDR3 DNA is kept, in frame starting at base 1. CDR1 and CDR2 were assigned from the germline V gene as MNHNS and SASEGT. Between the V and J ends, shortened by 2 bases and 4 bases respectively, the junction contains 5 bases. The record originates from a study of cytomegalovirus exposure and HLA in healthy donors (dated by TCRdb to 2016 to 2017). Turning to the overall study: In an earlier analysis of roughly 500 of the donors, about 260 Gb of sequence data and some 100 million unique TCR beta sequences from roughly 180 million T cells were reported. An early release covering some 640 HLA-typed donors comprised approximately 300 gigabases of sequencing data and 85 million to 100 million unique TCR sequences. Among the roughly 370 genotyped donors, more than 70% belonged to the genetic ancestry cluster associated with self-reported Caucasian donors. The study was designed to test whether signatures of past pathogen exposure could be identified by cataloging public T cell receptors. The T cell repertoires of 550 to 850 subjects were profiled by immunosequencing and related to cytomegalovirus serostatus. In addition to the first cohort of approximately 670 subjects, a separate validation cohort of approximately 130 different subjects was used. High-throughput TCR immunosequencing, statistical association of individual TCRs with disease status, and machine learning were combined to predict cytomegalovirus infection status. A later analysis re-examined previously published TCR beta repertoires from more than 600 donors and added high-resolution HLA genotyping to investigate patterns of TCR occurrence. Rather than using new phenotypic data, the later analysis identified candidate immune exposures from TCR beta sequences and from how often those sequences occurred across donors. To decide whether each TCR beta V gene segment behaved as functional or pseudogenic, an earlier analysis of some 600 of the donors relied on high-throughput TCR beta sequencing. Donor age, sex, ethnicity and CMV serostatus were compiled alongside the repertoire data. In a later genetic analysis, genome-wide SNP genotypes for about 55% of the roughly 700 donors were used, and that subset was treated as a discovery cohort. Every discovery cohort repertoire had been produced on one sequencing platform. Both class I and class II loci were covered by HLA typing, at four-digit resolution. The number of typed donors differed by locus: about 620-640 for A, B, C, DRB1 and DQB1; 522 for DQA1; fewer than 610 for DPA1; and 450 to 480 for DPB1. Four or five DR-DQ haplotypes were handled as single units for association and clustering, since linkage in the cohort was strong. Among almost 400 genotyped donors of the cohort, an average of approximately 240,000 unique TCR beta nucleotide sequences were sequenced per donor, about a sixth of them non-productive. Overall study outcomes, separate from this receptor: Because some donors lacked HLA typing at each locus, the association tests relied only on the typed subset. Some IMGT-functional V segments, including TRBV6-2 and TRBV6-3, could not be told apart with the 87-base-pair reads, so those segments were excluded. Roughly uniform sequencing depth across donors was assumed in presence/absence analyses, although this assumption may not hold. In the study, 150 to 200 TCR beta chains were listed as associated with cytomegalovirus. The authors suggested that the approach could potentially be extended to other disease states and immunological phenotypes. Because counts were too low, around 17 rarely observed V segments, including chromosome 9 orphons, were left out of the earlier analysis of several hundred of the donors. In this cohort, only TCR beta chains were sequenced, and detectable features were limited by the absence of alpha or paired-chain data. According to a later analysis, parvovirus B19, influenza, CMV and Epstein-Barr virus appeared linked to several top co-occurrence clusters. A later genetic analysis reported fewer N-insertions in productive TCRs among donors in an Asian-associated ancestry cluster than the roughly 700-donor mean. A later genetic analysis associated a missense DCLRE1C variant with V-gene and J-gene trimming of TCR beta chains, and an independent cohort replicated the association. An earlier analysis of several hundred of the donors showed that most TCR beta V segments appeared in productive rearrangements either about 90% or about 30% of the time, which broadly matched IMGT annotations. Immune exposure information for the cohort was limited to CMV serostatus. A group of highly shared sequence variants was considered likely to be a technical artifact of the sequencing pipeline. Linkage disequilibrium might explain the correlated functional status among segregating V segments, but an unknown experimental factor could not be excluded. The classifier was reported to diagnose cytomegalovirus status with high specificity and sensitivity in both the original and validation cohorts. In a later analysis, HLA-associated TCR beta chains were found to be more clonally expanded and to have lower generation probabilities than equally common non-associated chains. A further reported finding was that TCR beta sequences accurately predicted the HLA-A and HLA-B alleles for most subjects in the first cohort. A later analysis found that most CMV-associated TCR beta chains appeared HLA-restricted, with HLA associations seemingly driven largely by CMV exposure. Strong co-occurrence of HLA alleles, especially DR and DQ, made assigning TCR associations to individual alleles difficult. In a later analysis, TCR association rates were found to vary across HLA loci, with the most associated TCRs seen for DRB1 alleles and the fewest for HLA-C alleles. A later analysis associated about 17,000 TCR beta sequences with specific HLA alleles at a false discovery rate of 0.05. Across donors, most TCR sequences were observed very rarely, whereas some public TCRs were present in many individuals. A few of the identified cytomegalovirus-associated TCR beta chains were confirmed in vitro to be specific for cytomegalovirus antigens.

In total, around 600 healthy bone marrow donors made up the cohort. At the time of sampling, every cohort member was nominally healthy, though immune exposures that went unrecorded were likely present. The donor tested CMV seronegative and was one of the 352 seronegative cohort members. A peripheral blood sample was collected from each donor, and TCR beta sequencing was performed on peripheral blood mononuclear cells. The Qiagen DNeasy Blood Extraction Kit was used to extract genomic DNA from the blood cell samples. The library was prepared using the immunoSEQ multiplex PCR assay. For the multiplex PCR, a mixture combining 60 forward primers for TCR Vbeta segments and 13 reverse primers for TCR Jbeta segments was used. The CDR3 region of rearranged TCR beta genes was amplified from genomic DNA by a multiplex PCR assay. The Illumina HiSeq System was used to sequence the amplified TCR beta libraries as 87-base-pair reads. Turning to the authors' computational methods: A later analysis tallied about 77 million unique TCR beta chains across the 610 or so repertoires, and approximately 11 million of those chains were shared by two or more donors. Raw reads were error-corrected and collapsed into unique sequences by a nearest-neighbor algorithm in which closely related sequences were merged to remove PCR and sequencing errors. CDR3 sequences were aligned to IMGT reference sequences to assign V, D and J gene segments. For a sequence to be retained, a match of at least six nucleotides was required to both a V gene segment and a J gene segment. Rearrangements were classified as productive when the CDR3 lacked stop codons and remained in frame with V and J, and all other rearrangements were classified as non-productive. CDR3 was defined according to IMGT convention as the region running from the second conserved V-encoded cysteine to the conserved J-encoded phenylalanine. The earlier analysis of some 600 of the donors excluded sequences that lacked an unambiguous match to a single V gene segment. In an earlier analysis of almost 600 of the donors, a V segment was called functional when productive rearrangements were above 56.7%, and segregating when the standard deviation between donors exceeded 5%. A statistical classification framework was developed to diagnose cytomegalovirus status using the catalog of TCR beta chain sequences. A later analysis assigned V and J genes by comparing TCR nucleotide sequences with IMGT/GENE-DB human TR gene sequences. A later analysis assigned CDR3 sequences and most-parsimonious VDJ recombination scenarios with the TCRdist pipeline. In a later analysis, each TCR beta chain was defined by its CDR3 amino acid sequence together with its V-gene family, and reads lacking a unique V-gene family were excluded. To address suspected cross-contamination and a sequencing artifact, a later analysis removed over 500 highly shared, low-generation-probability nucleotide sequences. For each public chain, a later analysis derived a clonal expansion index from normalized ranks of inferred template counts within each repertoire. A later analysis computed generation probabilities with a VDJ recombination model fitted to out-of-frame rearrangements, and checked the results against IGoR. In a later analysis, TCR-TCR, TCR-HLA and TCR-CMV co-occurrence was scored with hypergeometric tests, and a repertoire-size bias correction was applied to TCR pairs. To estimate false discovery rates, a later analysis permuted the HLA or CMV assignments 20 times. In a later analysis, co-occurring TCRs were grouped with DBSCAN, and TCRdist sequence similarity was added when clustering was performed within HLA-allele-positive subsets. For co-occurrence clustering, repertoires with fewer than 30,000 or more than 120,000 public chains were excluded, along with five or six repertoires with anomalous nucleotide sharing. In its TCRdb copy, this immuneACCESS table keeps in-frame sequences only and misses some clones. Where compared with another copy, unresolved V genes explain less than half of these, and the others have no known cause. The V and J calls and clone size come from that table; D and trimming were worked out from the DNA. This sample holds about 140,000 clones; roughly 75% were observed only once. The top ten constitute about 3.5% of the sample.

The V and J genes are TRBV6-1 and TRBJ2-5; too little of a D gene remains to name it. This TCR came from a man between 35 and 55 years old in good health and CMV-seronegative. Sequencing was carried out using PBMCs. The sequence in DNA is TGTGCCAGCAGTGAATCGAGAGAGACCCAGTACTTC. Its coded protein is CASSESRETQYF.